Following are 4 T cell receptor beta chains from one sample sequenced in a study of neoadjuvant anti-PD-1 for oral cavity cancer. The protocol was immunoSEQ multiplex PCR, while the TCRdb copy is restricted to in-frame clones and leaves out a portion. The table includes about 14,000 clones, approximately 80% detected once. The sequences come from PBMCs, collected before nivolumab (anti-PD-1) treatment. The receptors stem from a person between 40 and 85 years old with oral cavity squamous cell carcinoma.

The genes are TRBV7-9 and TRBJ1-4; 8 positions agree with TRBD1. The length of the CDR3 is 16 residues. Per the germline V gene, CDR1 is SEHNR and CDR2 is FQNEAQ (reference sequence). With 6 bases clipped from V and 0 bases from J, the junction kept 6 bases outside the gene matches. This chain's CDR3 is CASRRTGGTTNEKLFF. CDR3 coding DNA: TGTGCCAGCAGGCGAACAGGGGGGACAACTAATGAAAAACTGTTTTTT.

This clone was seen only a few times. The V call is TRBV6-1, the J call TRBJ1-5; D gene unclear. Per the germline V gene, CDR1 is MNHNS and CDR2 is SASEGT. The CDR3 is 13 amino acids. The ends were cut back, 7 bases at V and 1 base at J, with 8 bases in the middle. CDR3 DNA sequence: TGTGCCAGCATGCCCTGGAGCAATCAGCCCCAGCATTTT. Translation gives CASMPWSNQPQHF.

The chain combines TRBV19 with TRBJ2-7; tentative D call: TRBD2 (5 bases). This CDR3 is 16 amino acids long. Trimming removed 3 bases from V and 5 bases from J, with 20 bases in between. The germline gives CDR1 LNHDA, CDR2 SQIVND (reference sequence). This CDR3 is CASSIGRRVTWNEQYF. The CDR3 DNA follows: TGTGCCAGTAGTATTGGGAGAAGGGTGACCTGGAACGAGCAGTACTTC. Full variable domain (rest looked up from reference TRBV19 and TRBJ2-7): DGGITQSPKYLFRKEGQNVTLSCEQNLNHDAMYWYRQDPGQGLRLIYYSQIVNDFQKGDIAEGYSVSREKKESFPLTVTSAQKNPTAFYLCASSIGRRVTWNEQYFGPGTRLTVT.

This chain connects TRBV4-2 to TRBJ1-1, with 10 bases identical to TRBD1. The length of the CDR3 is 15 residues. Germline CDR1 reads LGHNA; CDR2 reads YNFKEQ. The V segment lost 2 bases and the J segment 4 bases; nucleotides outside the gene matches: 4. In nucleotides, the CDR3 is TGTGCCAGCAGCCAACCCCGGACAGGGGGCACTGAAGCTTTCTTT. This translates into CASSQPRTGGTEAFF.